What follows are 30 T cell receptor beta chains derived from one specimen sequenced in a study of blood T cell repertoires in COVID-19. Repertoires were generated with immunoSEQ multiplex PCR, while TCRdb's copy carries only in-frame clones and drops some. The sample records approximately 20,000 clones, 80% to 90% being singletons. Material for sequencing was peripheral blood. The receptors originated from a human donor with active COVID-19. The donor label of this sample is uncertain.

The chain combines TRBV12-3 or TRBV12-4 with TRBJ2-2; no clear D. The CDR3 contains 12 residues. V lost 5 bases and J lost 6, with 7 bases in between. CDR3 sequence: CASSLLSGELFF. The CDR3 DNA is TGTGCCAGCAGTCTCCTGTCCGGGGAGCTGTTTTTT.

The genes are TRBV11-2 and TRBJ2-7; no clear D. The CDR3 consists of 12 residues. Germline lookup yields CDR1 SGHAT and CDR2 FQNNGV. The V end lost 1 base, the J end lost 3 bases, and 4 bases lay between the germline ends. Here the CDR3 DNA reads TGTGCCAGCAGCTTAGCGGGCTACGAGCAGTACTTC. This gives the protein CASSLAGYEQYF.

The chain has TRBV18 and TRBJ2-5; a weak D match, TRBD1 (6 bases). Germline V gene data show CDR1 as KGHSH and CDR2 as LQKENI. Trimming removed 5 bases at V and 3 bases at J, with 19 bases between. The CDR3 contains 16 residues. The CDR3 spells CASSGLGRTVEETQYF. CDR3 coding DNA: TGTGCCAGCTCAGGTCTCGGACGGACAGTGGAAGAGACCCAGTACTTC.

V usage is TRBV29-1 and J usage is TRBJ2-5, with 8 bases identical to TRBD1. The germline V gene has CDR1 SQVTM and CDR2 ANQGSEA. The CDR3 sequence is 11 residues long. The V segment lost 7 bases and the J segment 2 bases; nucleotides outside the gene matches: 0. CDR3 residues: CSGQGQETQYF. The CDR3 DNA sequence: TGCAGCGGACAGGGGCAAGAGACCCAGTACTTC.

CDR3 DNA sequence: TGTGCCAGCAGCCGTTGGGGACAGGGGGCTCAAGAGACCCAGTACTTC. It yields the protein CASSRWGQGAQETQYF. The V gene is TRBV7-2, the J gene TRBJ2-5, with 12 positions matching TRBD1. The CDR3 runs 16 residues. The V gene end was trimmed by 5 bases and the J gene end by 2 bases; junction bases not matched to a gene: 6. In germline, CDR1 is SGHTA, CDR2 FQGNSA.

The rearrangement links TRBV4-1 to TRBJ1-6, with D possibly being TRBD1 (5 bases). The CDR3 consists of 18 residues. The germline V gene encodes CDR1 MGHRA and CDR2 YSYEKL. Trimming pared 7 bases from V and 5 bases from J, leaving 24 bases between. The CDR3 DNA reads TGCGCCAGCACCGCATTGGGGGGGGACGGGTTGGATAATTCACCCCTCCACTTT. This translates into CASTALGGDGLDNSPLHF.

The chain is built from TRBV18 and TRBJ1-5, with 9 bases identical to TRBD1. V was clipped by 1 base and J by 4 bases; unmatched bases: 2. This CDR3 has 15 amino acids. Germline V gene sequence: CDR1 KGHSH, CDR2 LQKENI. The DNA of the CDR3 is TGTGCCAGCTCACCACTAGGGACAGGGAATCAGCCCCAGCATTTT. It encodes CASSPLGTGNQPQHF. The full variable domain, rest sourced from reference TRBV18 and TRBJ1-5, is NAGVMQNPRHLVRRRGQEARLRCSPMKGHSHVYWYRQLPEEGLKFMVYLQKENIIDESGMPKERFSAEFPKEGPSILRIQQVVRGDSAAYFCASSPLGTGNQPQHFGDGTRLSIL.

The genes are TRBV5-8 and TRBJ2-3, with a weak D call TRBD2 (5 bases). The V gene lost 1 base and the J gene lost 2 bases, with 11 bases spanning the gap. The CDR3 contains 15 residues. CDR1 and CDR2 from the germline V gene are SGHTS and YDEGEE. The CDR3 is CASSLNQRTTDTQYF. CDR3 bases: TGTGCCAGCAGCTTGAATCAGCGGACCACAGATACGCAGTATTTT.

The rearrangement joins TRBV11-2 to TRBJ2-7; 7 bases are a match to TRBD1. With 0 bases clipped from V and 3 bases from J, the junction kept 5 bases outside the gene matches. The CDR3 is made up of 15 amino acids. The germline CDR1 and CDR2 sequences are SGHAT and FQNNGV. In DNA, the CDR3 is TGTGCCAGCAGCTTAGAATTGGGACAGAGCTACGAGCAGTACTTC. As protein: CASSLELGQSYEQYF.

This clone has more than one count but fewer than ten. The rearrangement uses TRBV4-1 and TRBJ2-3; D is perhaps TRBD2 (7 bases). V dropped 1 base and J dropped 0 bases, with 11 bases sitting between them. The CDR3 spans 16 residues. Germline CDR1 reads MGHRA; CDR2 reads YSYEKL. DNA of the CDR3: TGCGCCAGCAGCCAAGTCGGGGGGCCTAGCACAGATACGCAGTATTTT. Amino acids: CASSQVGGPSTDTQYF.

As DNA, the CDR3 is TGTGCCAGCGGAAAGATCGGACTATCAGCTAACTATGGCTACACCTTC. The encoded protein is CASGKIGLSANYGYTF. The chain has TRBV27 and TRBJ1-2; D is uncertain. The CDR3 runs 16 residues. V lost 8 bases and J 0 bases, leaving 19 bases between the germline ends. Per germline, CDR1 MNHEY and CDR2 SMNVEV (reference sequence).

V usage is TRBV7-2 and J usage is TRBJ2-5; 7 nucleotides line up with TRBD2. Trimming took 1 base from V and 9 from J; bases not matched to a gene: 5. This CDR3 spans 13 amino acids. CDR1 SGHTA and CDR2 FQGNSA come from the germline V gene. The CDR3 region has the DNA TGTGCCAGCAGCTTAGAGGCGGGAGCCCCCCAGTACTTC. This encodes CASSLEAGAPQYF.

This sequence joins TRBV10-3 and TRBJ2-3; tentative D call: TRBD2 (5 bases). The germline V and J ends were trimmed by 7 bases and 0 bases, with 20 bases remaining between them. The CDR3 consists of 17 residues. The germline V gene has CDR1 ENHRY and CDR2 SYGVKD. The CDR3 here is CAITGSRLATSTDTQYF. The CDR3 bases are TGTGCCATCACAGGTTCGAGGTTAGCGACTAGCACAGATACGCAGTATTTT.

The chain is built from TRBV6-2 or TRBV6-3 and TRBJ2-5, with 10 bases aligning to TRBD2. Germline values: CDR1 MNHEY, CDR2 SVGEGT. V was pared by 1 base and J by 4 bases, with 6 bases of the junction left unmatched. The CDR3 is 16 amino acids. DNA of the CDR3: TGTGCCAGCAGTTACTTGCCTAGCGGGAGTAGAGAGACCCAGTACTTC. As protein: CASSYLPSGSRETQYF.

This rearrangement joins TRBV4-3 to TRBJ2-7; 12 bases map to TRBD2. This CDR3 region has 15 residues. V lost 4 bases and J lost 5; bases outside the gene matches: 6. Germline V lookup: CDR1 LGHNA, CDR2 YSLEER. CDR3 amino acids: CASSRSLAGGDEQYF. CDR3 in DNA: TGCGCCAGCAGCCGCTCACTAGCGGGAGGCGACGAGCAGTACTTC.

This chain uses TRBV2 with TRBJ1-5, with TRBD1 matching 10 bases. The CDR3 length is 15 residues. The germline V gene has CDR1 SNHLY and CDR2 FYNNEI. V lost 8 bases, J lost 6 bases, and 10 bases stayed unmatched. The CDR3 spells CASAPGTGERQPQHF. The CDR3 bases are TGTGCCAGCGCCCCCGGGACAGGGGAGCGTCAGCCCCAGCATTTT.

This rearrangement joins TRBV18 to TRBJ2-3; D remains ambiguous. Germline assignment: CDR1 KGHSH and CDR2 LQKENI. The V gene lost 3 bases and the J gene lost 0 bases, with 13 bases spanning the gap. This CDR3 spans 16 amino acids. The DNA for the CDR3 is TGTGCCAGCTCACCGTCCCGGGTAACTAGCACAGATACGCAGTATTTT. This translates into CASSPSRVTSTDTQYF.

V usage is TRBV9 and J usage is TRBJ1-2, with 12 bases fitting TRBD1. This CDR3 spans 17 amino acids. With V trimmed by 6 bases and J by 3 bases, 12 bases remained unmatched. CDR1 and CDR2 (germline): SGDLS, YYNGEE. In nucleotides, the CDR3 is TGTGCCAGCACCCCCCCGGGACAGGGGGCGGTGGACTATGGCTACACCTTC. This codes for CASTPPGQGAVDYGYTF.

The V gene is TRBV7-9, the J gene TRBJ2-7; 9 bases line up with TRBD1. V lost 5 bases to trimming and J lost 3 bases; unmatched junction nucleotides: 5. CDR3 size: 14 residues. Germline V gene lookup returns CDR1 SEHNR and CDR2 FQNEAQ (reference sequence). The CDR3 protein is CASSEGQGGYEQYF. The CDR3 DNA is TGTGCCAGCAGCGAGGGACAGGGCGGCTACGAGCAGTACTTC. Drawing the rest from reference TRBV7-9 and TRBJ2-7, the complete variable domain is DTGVSQNPRHKITKRGQNVTFRCDPISEHNRLYWYRQTLGQGPEFLTYFQNEAQLEKSRLLSDRFSAERPKGSFSTLEIQRTEQGDSAMYLCASSEGQGGYEQYFGPGTRLTVT.

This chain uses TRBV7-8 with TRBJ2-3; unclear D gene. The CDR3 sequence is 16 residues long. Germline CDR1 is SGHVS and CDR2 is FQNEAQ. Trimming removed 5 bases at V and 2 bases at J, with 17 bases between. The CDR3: CASSPLVGDFTDTQYF. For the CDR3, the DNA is TGTGCCAGCAGCCCACTCGTCGGTGACTTCACAGATACGCAGTATTTT.

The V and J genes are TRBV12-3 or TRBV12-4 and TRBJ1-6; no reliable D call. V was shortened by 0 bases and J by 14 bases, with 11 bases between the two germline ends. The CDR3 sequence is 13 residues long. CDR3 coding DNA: TGTGCCAGCAGTTTAGCGGCGGGAAGGGCCCTCCACTTT. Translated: CASSLAAGRALHF.

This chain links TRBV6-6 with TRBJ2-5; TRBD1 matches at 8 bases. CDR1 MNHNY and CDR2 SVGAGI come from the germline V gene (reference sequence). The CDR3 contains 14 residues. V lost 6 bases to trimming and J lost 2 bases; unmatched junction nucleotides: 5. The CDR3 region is CASSDRGHQETQYF. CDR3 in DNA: TGTGCCAGCAGCGACAGGGGTCATCAAGAGACCCAGTACTTC.

CDR3 in DNA: TGCGCCAGCAGCCTTAGCGGGGGAGAGACCCAGTACTTC. Protein sequence: CASSLSGGETQYF. The chain uses TRBV4-1 and TRBJ2-5; 9 bases map to TRBD2. After removal of 4 bases from V and 4 bases from J, the junction contained 1 base not matched to a gene. CDR1 and CDR2 (germline): MGHRA, YSYEKL. There are 13 residues in the CDR3.

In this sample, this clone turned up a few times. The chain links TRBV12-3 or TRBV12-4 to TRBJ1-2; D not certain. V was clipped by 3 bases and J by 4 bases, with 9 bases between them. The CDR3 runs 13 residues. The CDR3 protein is CASSLVQIYGYTF. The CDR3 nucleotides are TGTGCCAGCAGTTTGGTCCAGATCTATGGCTACACCTTC.

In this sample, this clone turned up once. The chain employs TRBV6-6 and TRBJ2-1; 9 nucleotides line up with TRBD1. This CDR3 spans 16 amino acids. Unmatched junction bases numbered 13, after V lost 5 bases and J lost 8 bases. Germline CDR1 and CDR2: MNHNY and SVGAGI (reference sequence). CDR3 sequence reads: CASSQAGTGPLDEQFF. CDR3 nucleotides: TGTGCCAGCAGTCAGGCCGGGACAGGGCCTCTAGATGAGCAGTTCTTC.

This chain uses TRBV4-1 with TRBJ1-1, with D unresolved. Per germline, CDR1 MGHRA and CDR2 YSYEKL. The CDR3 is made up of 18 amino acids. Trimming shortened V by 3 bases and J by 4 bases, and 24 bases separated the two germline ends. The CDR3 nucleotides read TGCGCCAGCAGCCAGGAACCTTGGAGCCCCTCTTTGGGCACTGAAGCTTTCTTT. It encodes CASSQEPWSPSLGTEAFF.

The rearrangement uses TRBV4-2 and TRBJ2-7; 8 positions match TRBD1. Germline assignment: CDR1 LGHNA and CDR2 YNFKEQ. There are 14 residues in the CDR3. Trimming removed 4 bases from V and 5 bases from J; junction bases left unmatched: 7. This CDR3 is CASSRGQGLNEQYF. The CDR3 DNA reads TGTGCCAGCAGCCGAGGACAGGGACTCAACGAGCAGTACTTC.

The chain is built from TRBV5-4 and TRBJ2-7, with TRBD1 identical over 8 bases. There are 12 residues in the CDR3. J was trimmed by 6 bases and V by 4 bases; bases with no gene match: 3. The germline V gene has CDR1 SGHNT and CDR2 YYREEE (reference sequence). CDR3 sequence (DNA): TGTGCCAGCAGCCCCGGGACAGGCGAGCAGTACTTC. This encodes CASSPGTGEQYF.

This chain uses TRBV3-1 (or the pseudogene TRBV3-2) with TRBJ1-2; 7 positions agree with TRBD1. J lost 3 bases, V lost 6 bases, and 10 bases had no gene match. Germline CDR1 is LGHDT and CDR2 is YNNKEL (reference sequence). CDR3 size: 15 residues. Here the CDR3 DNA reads TGTGCCAGCAGTCTCACATGGGACAGCGACTATGGCTACACCTTC. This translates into CASSLTWDSDYGYTF.

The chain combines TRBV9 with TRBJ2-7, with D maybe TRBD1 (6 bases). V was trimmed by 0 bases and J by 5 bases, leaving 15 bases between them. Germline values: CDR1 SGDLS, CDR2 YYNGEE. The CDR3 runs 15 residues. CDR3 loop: CASSVAGGTVNEQYF. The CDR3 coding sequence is TGTGCCAGCAGCGTAGCTGGGGGCACCGTAAACGAGCAGTACTTC. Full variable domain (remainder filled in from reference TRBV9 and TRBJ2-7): DSGVTQTPKHLITATGQRVTLRCSPRSGDLSVYWYQQSLDQGLQFLIQYYNGEERAKGNILERFSAQQFPDLHSELNLSSLELGDSALYFCASSVAGGTVNEQYFGPGTRLTVT.